This passage covers 18 T cell receptor beta chains from one sample sequenced in a study of T-cell memory formation after mild COVID-19. TCRdb reanalysed the 5' RACE reads using MiXCR and keeps one entry per CDR3 protein. Altogether 110,000 to 150,000 distinct CDR3 sequences are present, 20% to 25% being singletons, with the ten largest covering about 24%. The sequenced sample consisted of PBMCs or a T cell subset sorted from them (not recorded which). These receptors were obtained from an adult woman who had mild COVID-19 (a few samples of this study predate the infection). Cell type and time point are not known.

In its sample, this clonotype was seen a few times. The rearrangement uses TRBV7-2 and TRBJ2-3; TRBD2 matches 9 bases. Unmatched junction bases numbered 5, after V lost 3 bases and J lost 4 bases. The germline CDR1 and CDR2 sequences are SGHTA and FQGNSA. This CDR3 has 15 amino acids. This CDR3 is CASSFVAGDSDTQYF. The CDR3 coding sequence is TGTGCCAGCAGCTTTGTAGCGGGAGACTCAGATACGCAGTATTTT.

The chain is built from TRBV13 and TRBJ2-1, with 11 bases identical to TRBD2. The CDR3 sequence is 15 residues long. The V and J ends lost 4 bases and 5 bases, in that order; junction bases with no gene match: 4. CDR1 is PRHDT and CDR2 is FYEKMQ in the germline V gene (reference sequence). CDR3 in amino acids: CASSSLLAGDNEQFF. The CDR3 bases are TGTGCCAGCAGCTCGCTACTAGCGGGAGACAATGAGCAGTTCTTC.

The chain employs TRBV15 and TRBJ2-6, with TRBD1 matching over 7 bases. Germline lookup yields CDR1 LNHNV and CDR2 YYDKDF (reference sequence). The CDR3 is made up of 16 amino acids. Germline trimming cut 5 bases from V and 0 bases from J; bases unmatched to any gene: 4. The CDR3 region has the DNA TGTGCCACCAGCGGGGGACAGCTCTCTGGGGCCAACGTCCTGACTTTC. As protein: CATSGGQLSGANVLTF.

This clonotype occurred a few times. The genes are TRBV9 and TRBJ2-1, with a possible D match to TRBD2 (5 bases). CDR1 and CDR2 from the germline V gene are SGDLS and YYNGEE. Trimming pared 0 bases from V and 9 bases from J, leaving 7 bases between. The CDR3 loop spans 12 amino acids. This chain's CDR3 is CASSVGGFEQFF. The CDR3 DNA reads as TGTGCCAGCAGCGTAGGAGGGTTTGAGCAGTTCTTC.

The V gene is TRBV12-3 or TRBV12-4, the J gene TRBJ2-4; 7 nucleotides line up with TRBD2. V lost 3 bases, J lost 8 bases, and 4 bases stayed unmatched. The CDR3 is 13 residues long. The CDR3 DNA follows: TGTGCCAGCAGTTTCGCGGGGAGGGACATTCAGTACTTC. Amino acids: CASSFAGRDIQYF.

V is TRBV9 and J is TRBJ1-2, with D uncertain. This CDR3 has 13 amino acids. V lost 0 bases, J lost 7 bases, and 10 bases lay in between. The germline gives CDR1 SGDLS, CDR2 YYNGEE. CDR3 in amino acids: CASSVGALGGYTF. CDR3 coding DNA: TGTGCCAGCAGCGTAGGGGCCCTCGGTGGCTACACCTTC. Based on the CDR3 plus reference TRBV9 and TRBJ1-2, the full variable domain is DSGVTQTPKHLITATGQRVTLRCSPRSGDLSVYWYQQSLDQGLQFLIQYYNGEERAKGNILERFSAQQFPDLHSELNLSSLELGDSALYFCASSVGALGGYTFGSGTRLTVV.

This sequence joins TRBV20-1 and TRBJ2-7; 9 bases are shared with TRBD2. CDR3 length: 15 residues. V gave up 0 bases and J gave up 6 bases; unmatched junction bases: 9. The germline V gene has CDR1 DFQATT and CDR2 SNEGSKA (reference sequence). The CDR3 coding sequence is TGCAGTGCTAGAGATACGCTAGCGGGATGGGGCGAGCAGTACTTC. Translating gives CSARDTLAGWGEQYF.

The table lists this clonotype with a few counts. J is TRBJ2-1 and V is TRBV7-8, with 7 nucleotides matching TRBD2. Germline CDR1 reads SGHVS; CDR2 reads FQNEAQ. The CDR3 has 15 residues. V lost 5 bases and J lost 2; bases outside the gene matches: 6. The DNA for the CDR3 is TGTGCCAGCAGCCCGTCTAGCGGCGCCTACAATGAGCAGTTCTTC. Translated, it gives CASSPSSGAYNEQFF.

This clonotype appeared a few times. For the CDR3, the DNA is TGTGCCAGCAGCTTGGGTGGAGGACAGTTCTTC. As protein: CASSLGGGQFF. The rearrangement links TRBV5-4 to TRBJ2-1; D is possibly TRBD2 (5 bases). Germline V lookup: CDR1 SGHNT, CDR2 YYREEE (reference sequence). The CDR3 consists of 11 residues. V was cut by 0 bases and J by 13 bases, with 8 bases left in between.

The gene calls are TRBV19 and TRBJ1-1; TRBD1 is a possible D gene (5 bases). Trimming took off 3 bases at V and 8 bases at J, with 13 bases between the two ends. This CDR3 spans 13 amino acids. Germline assignment: CDR1 LNHDA and CDR2 SQIVND (reference sequence). The CDR3 DNA is TGTGCCAGTAGTATCCTCCCTGGGGCCGAAGCTTTCTTT. Translating it yields CASSILPGAEAFF.

The table lists this clonotype with a few counts. This rearrangement joins TRBV7-9 to TRBJ2-2; no firm D call. CDR1 is SEHNR, CDR2 FQNEAQ, per germline (reference sequence). The CDR3 runs to 13 residues. V shed 4 bases and J shed 7 bases, with 10 bases lying between them. As DNA, the CDR3 is TGTGCCAGCAGCTCGGGTTGGATCGGGGAGCTGTTTTTT. Protein product: CASSSGWIGELFF.

The chain has TRBV7-3 and TRBJ1-2; tentative D call: TRBD1 (5 bases). Germline-derived CDR1 and CDR2 are SGHTA and FQGTGA. The CDR3 length is 15 residues. Trimming stripped 2 bases from V and 1 base from J, with 11 bases between. CDR3 nucleotide sequence: TGTGCCAGCAGCTTAGACAGCTTCAATAACTATGGCTACACCTTC. The encoded protein is CASSLDSFNNYGYTF.

This clonotype came up a few times. The J gene is TRBJ2-7, the V gene TRBV23-1; TRBD2 matches at 10 bases. TRBV23-1 has ORF status, its function being uncertain. The CDR3 sequence is 20 residues long. V shed 0 bases and J 5 bases; nucleotides not matched to a gene: 19. The CDR3: CASSQSLSGVSSGRIHEQYF. As DNA, the CDR3 is TGCGCCAGCAGTCAATCGTTATCCGGAGTGAGTAGCGGGAGGATCCACGAGCAGTACTTC.

This chain uses TRBV7-2 with TRBJ2-3, with TRBD2 matching over 11 bases. The junction had 5 bases not matched to a gene; V was cut back by 5 bases and J by 4 bases. The CDR3 sequence is 15 residues long. Germline CDR1 and CDR2: SGHTA and FQGNSA. The CDR3 spells CASSQIAGGPDTQYF. CDR3 coding DNA: TGTGCCAGCAGCCAAATAGCGGGAGGGCCAGATACGCAGTATTTT. The entire variable domain, with the rest obtained from reference TRBV7-2 and TRBJ2-3, is as follows: GAGVSQSPSNKVTEKGKDVELRCDPISGHTALYWYRQSLGQGLEFLIYFQGNSAPDKSGLPSDRFSAERTGGSVSTLTIQRTQQEDSAVYLCASSQIAGGPDTQYFGPGTRLTVL.

This clonotype was detected a few times. The genes are TRBV20-1 and TRBJ1-2; D remains ambiguous. The CDR3 covers 11 residues. The germline V gene has CDR1 DFQATT and CDR2 SNEGSKA (reference sequence). The germline V and J ends were trimmed by 5 bases and 5 bases, with 9 bases remaining between them. This CDR3 reads CSALTSYGYTF. CDR3 DNA sequence: TGCAGTGCTTTGACCAGTTATGGCTACACCTTC.

The chain couples TRBV30 to TRBJ1-1, with D unclear. This CDR3 spans 12 amino acids. V lost 0 bases and J lost 7, with 9 bases in between. Germline V CDR1 and CDR2: GTSNPN, SVGIG (reference sequence). CDR3 sequence: CAWSVGAGEAFF. The CDR3 DNA follows: TGTGCCTGGAGTGTAGGAGCAGGTGAAGCTTTCTTT.

This clonotype was counted a few times. V gene TRBV18 combines with J gene TRBJ1-3, with 8 bases lining up with TRBD1. The CDR3 consists of 16 residues. V lost 4 bases and J lost 2; bases outside the gene matches: 7. Germline V gene sequence: CDR1 KGHSH, CDR2 LQKENI. The CDR3 DNA reads as TGTGCCAGCTCACAGCCGGACAGGGAGACTGGAAACACCATATATTTT. Translating gives CASSQPDRETGNTIYF.

The chain links TRBV12-3 or TRBV12-4 to TRBJ1-2, with D unclear. The V gene lost 4 bases and the J gene lost 0 bases, with 12 bases spanning the gap. CDR3 size: 15 residues. The CDR3, as DNA: TGTGCCAGCAGTTCACCCCCGGAGGCTAACTATGGCTACACCTTC. Its translation: CASSSPPEANYGYTF.